The 22 T cell receptor beta chains in this list originate from one sample, sequenced in a study of cytomegalovirus exposure and HLA in healthy donors. PCR used 60 Vbeta primers and 13 Jbeta primers. The data were produced by immunoSEQ multiplex PCR, yet TCRdb's version contains in-frame clones alone and is incomplete. This table lists around 150,000 clones. Sequenced input: PBMCs. The source of these receptors is a woman in her fifties or sixties in good health and CMV-seronegative.

The chain recombines TRBV5-6 with TRBJ1-1, with D possibly matching TRBD1 (6 bases). V lost 3 bases to trimming and J lost 2 bases, with 8 bases between them. The CDR3 has 13 amino acids. The germline V gene has CDR1 SGHDT and CDR2 YYEEEE. The CDR3 DNA reads as TGTGCCAGCAGCTGGACAGTAAACACTGAAGCTTTCTTT. This codes for CASSWTVNTEAFF.

This chain links TRBV9 with TRBJ2-1; D gene uncertain. This CDR3 is built from 14 residues. Germline-derived CDR1 and CDR2 are SGDLS and YYNGEE. V was cut by 4 bases and J by 8 bases, with 16 bases left in between. CDR3 in DNA: TGTGCCAGCAGCTTCCGACTGGAGATGGATGAGCAGTTCTTC. Translated: CASSFRLEMDEQFF. Looking up the rest from reference TRBV9 and TRBJ2-1 gives the full variable domain: DSGVTQTPKHLITATGQRVTLRCSPRSGDLSVYWYQQSLDQGLQFLIQYYNGEERAKGNILERFSAQQFPDLHSELNLSSLELGDSALYFCASSFRLEMDEQFFGPGTRLTVL.

The rearrangement links TRBV15 to TRBJ1-4; D is possibly TRBD1 (5 bases). The CDR3 totals 15 residues. V was trimmed by 2 bases and J by 0 bases, leaving 7 bases between them. Per the germline V gene, CDR1 is LNHNV and CDR2 is YYDKDF (reference sequence). The CDR3, as DNA: TGTGCCACCAGCAGAAGGGGTTCAACTAATGAAAAACTGTTTTTT. It yields the protein CATSRRGSTNEKLFF. The complete variable domain, with remaining parts taken from reference TRBV15 and TRBJ1-4, reads DAMVIQNPRYQVTQFGKPVTLSCSQTLNHNVMYWYQQKSSQAPKLLFHYYDKDFNNEADTPDNFQSRRPNTSFCFLDIRSPGLGDTAMYLCATSRRGSTNEKLFFGSGTQLSVL.

The V call is TRBV5-1, the J call TRBJ1-3; D is unclear. This CDR3 has 16 amino acids. Trimming removed 1 base at V and 0 bases at J, with 11 bases between. Germline-derived CDR1 and CDR2 are SGHRS and YFSETQ. The CDR3 DNA reads TGCGCCAGCAGCTTGTCGTCCACAAACTCTGGAAACACCATATATTTT. Protein: CASSLSSTNSGNTIYF.

This chain joins TRBV7-2 and TRBJ1-1, with D unclear. The CDR3 spans 14 residues. Germline CDR1 reads SGHTA; CDR2 reads FQGNSA. V was clipped by 1 base and J by 4 bases, with 10 bases between them. CDR3 sequence: CASSLVPGVTEAFF. The DNA for the CDR3 is TGTGCCAGCAGCTTAGTCCCAGGCGTCACTGAAGCTTTCTTT.

CDR3 loop: CASSAPGQGFNEQFF. The CDR3 DNA reads TGTGCCAGCAGCGCACCGGGACAGGGTTTCAATGAGCAGTTCTTC. This sequence joins TRBV7-9 and TRBJ2-1; TRBD1 matches at 9 bases. With V trimmed by 5 bases and J by 6 bases, 8 bases remained unmatched. Germline V gene data show CDR1 as SEHNR and CDR2 as FQNEAQ (reference sequence). There are 15 residues in the CDR3.

This chain links TRBV7-3 with TRBJ2-2, with 8 bases that match TRBD2. The CDR3 has 15 residues. J lost 6 bases, V lost 5 bases, and 8 bases had no gene match. Germline CDR1 reads SGHTA; CDR2 reads FQGTGA. DNA for the CDR3: TGTGCCAGCAGCCTCGGCGGACTAGCTGCCGGGGAGCTGTTTTTT. Translating gives CASSLGGLAAGELFF.

This sequence joins TRBV5-1 and TRBJ1-4; maybe TRBD1 (6 bases). Trimming removed 7 bases from V and 5 bases from J, with 9 bases in between. The CDR3 loop spans 12 amino acids. The germline V gene has CDR1 SGHRS and CDR2 YFSETQ. CDR3: CASGQTNEKLFF. Written as DNA, the CDR3 is TGCGCCAGCGGACAGACAAATGAAAAACTGTTTTTT.

The rearrangement links TRBV7-9 to TRBJ2-2; TRBD2 might be the D (5 bases). CDR1 and CDR2 (germline): SEHNR, FQNEAQ (reference sequence). The CDR3 sequence is 13 residues long. V was cut by 6 bases and J by 6 bases, with 11 bases left in between. The CDR3 region is CASSPLVAGELFF. In DNA, the CDR3 is TGTGCCAGCAGTCCACTAGTAGCCGGGGAGCTGTTTTTT.

J is TRBJ2-3 and V is TRBV15; 12 bases are a match to TRBD2. CDR1 and CDR2 from the germline V gene are LNHNV and YYDKDF (reference sequence). CDR3 length: 17 residues. With V trimmed by 3 bases and J by 3 bases, 7 bases remained unmatched. CDR3 loop: CATSRTGLAGTTDTQYF. CDR3 nucleotides: TGTGCCACCAGCAGGACCGGACTAGCGGGGACAACAGATACGCAGTATTTT. The whole variable domain, filled in from reference TRBV15 and TRBJ2-3, reads DAMVIQNPRYQVTQFGKPVTLSCSQTLNHNVMYWYQQKSSQAPKLLFHYYDKDFNNEADTPDNFQSRRPNTSFCFLDIRSPGLGDTAMYLCATSRTGLAGTTDTQYFGPGTRLTVL.

The chain has TRBV6-5 and TRBJ2-3; D is possibly TRBD1 (5 bases). This CDR3 has 14 residues. V was pared by 2 bases and J by 5 bases, with 11 bases between. Germline values: CDR1 MNHEY, CDR2 SVGAGI. The CDR3 coding sequence is TGTGCCAGCAGTTACGGCTCAGGGTTAGATACGCAGTATTTT. It is translated as CASSYGSGLDTQYF.

This chain joins TRBV19 and TRBJ1-5; D gene uncertain. The CDR3 is 13 residues long. The germline CDR1 and CDR2 sequences are LNHDA and SQIVND (reference sequence). V lost 1 base to trimming and J lost 5 bases, with 6 bases between them. The CDR3 coding sequence is TGTGCCAGTAGTATAGGGGGAGATCAGCCCCAGCATTTT. Translated, it gives CASSIGGDQPQHF.

The J gene is TRBJ1-5, the V gene TRBV18; maybe TRBD1 (5 bases). V was clipped by 3 bases and J by 5 bases, with 14 bases between them. The V gene's germline CDR1 is KGHSH and CDR2 LQKENI. This CDR3 contains 15 residues. This chain's CDR3 is CASSPNAGEDQPQHF. In nucleotides, the CDR3 is TGTGCCAGCTCACCCAACGCGGGGGAGGATCAGCCCCAGCATTTT. The complete variable domain, with remaining parts taken from reference TRBV18 and TRBJ1-5, reads NAGVMQNPRHLVRRRGQEARLRCSPMKGHSHVYWYRQLPEEGLKFMVYLQKENIIDESGMPKERFSAEFPKEGPSILRIQQVVRGDSAAYFCASSPNAGEDQPQHFGDGTRLSIL.

This chain links TRBV14 with TRBJ1-2; 9 bases line up with TRBD1. The length of the CDR3 is 15 residues. V dropped 2 bases and J dropped 4; count of bases not matched to a gene: 5. The germline gives CDR1 SGHDN, CDR2 FVKESK. The CDR3 region is CASSQRGQGGYGYTF. The CDR3 DNA sequence: TGTGCCAGCAGCCAAAGGGGACAGGGCGGCTATGGCTACACCTTC. The full variable domain, rest sourced from reference TRBV14 and TRBJ1-2, is EAGVTQFPSHSVIEKGQTVTLRCDPISGHDNLYWYRRVMGKEIKFLLHFVKESKQDESGMPNNRFLAERTGGTYSTLKVQPAELEDSGVYFCASSQRGQGGYGYTFGSGTRLTVV.

This sequence joins TRBV4-1 and TRBJ2-7; D gene unclear. Germline lookup yields CDR1 MGHRA and CDR2 YSYEKL. The CDR3 is 14 amino acids. Between the trimmed V and J ends, which lost 0 bases and 3 bases, there was a span of 9 bases. The CDR3 DNA reads TGCGCCAGCAGCCAAGAAAGCCTCCTCTACGAGCAGTACTTC. Translating gives CASSQESLLYEQYF.

V gene TRBV11-2 combines with J gene TRBJ2-5, with a tentative D call TRBD2 (5 bases). The V gene's germline CDR1 is SGHAT and CDR2 FQNNGV. Trimming removed 1 base from V and 5 bases from J, with 8 bases in between. This CDR3 spans 13 amino acids. CDR3 sequence (DNA): TGTGCCAGCAGCTTAGGGAGAGGGGAGACCCAGTACTTC. It translates to CASSLGRGETQYF.

This sequence joins TRBV5-4 and TRBJ2-5; 8 bases match TRBD2. CDR1 and CDR2 from the germline V gene are SGHNT and YYREEE (reference sequence). After removal of 4 bases from V and 4 bases from J, the junction contained 9 bases not matched to a gene. The CDR3 totals 15 residues. The CDR3 DNA sequence: TGTGCCAGCAGCCGGGGGGGAGTTGCTGGAGAGACCCAGTACTTC. It codes for CASSRGGVAGETQYF.

This chain uses TRBV9 with TRBJ2-2, with 10 bases matching TRBD2. This CDR3 spans 15 amino acids. V lost 3 bases and J lost 5; bases outside the gene matches: 4. CDR1 is SGDLS and CDR2 is YYNGEE in the germline V gene. The CDR3 loop reads CASSAQRGGTGELFF. For the CDR3, the DNA is TGTGCCAGCAGCGCTCAGCGGGGGGGTACCGGGGAGCTGTTTTTT.

DNA for the CDR3: TGTGCCTGGAGTACAAACAGAATTCAGCCCCAGCATTTT. This gives the protein CAWSTNRIQPQHF. The chain combines TRBV30 with TRBJ1-5; D gene ambiguous. The length of the CDR3 is 13 residues. Deletions cut 2 bases from V and 6 bases from J, with 11 bases between. Germline V gene data show CDR1 as GTSNPN and CDR2 as SVGIG (reference sequence).

The chain links TRBV5-1 to TRBJ2-5; TRBD1 might be the D (6 bases). V lost 2 bases, J lost 3 bases, and 11 bases lay in between. Per germline, CDR1 SGHRS and CDR2 YFSETQ. The CDR3 consists of 14 residues. CDR3 DNA sequence: TGCGCCAGCAGCTTTGGGTCAGGGGAAGAGACCCAGTACTTC. Protein product: CASSFGSGEETQYF.

This chain uses TRBV5-1 with TRBJ2-3; 7 bases fit TRBD1. CDR1 SGHRS and CDR2 YFSETQ come from the germline V gene. V gave up 6 bases and J gave up 0 bases; unmatched junction bases: 4. The CDR3 runs 14 residues. DNA of the CDR3: TGCGCCAGCAATACAGGGGCTAGCACAGATACGCAGTATTTT. This encodes CASNTGASTDTQYF.

This rearrangement joins TRBV2 to TRBJ1-2; D may be TRBD1 (5 bases). With 7 bases removed from V and 3 bases from J, the gap between germline ends came to 12 bases. Germline values: CDR1 SNHLY, CDR2 FYNNEI. This CDR3 is 13 amino acids long. CDR3 DNA sequence: TGTGCCAGCACGGAGGGGCCCCACTATGGCTACACCTTC. This encodes CASTEGPHYGYTF. The full variable domain, in which reference TRBV2 and TRBJ1-2 provide the parts outside the CDR3, is EPEVTQTPSHQVTQMGQEVILRCVPISNHLYFYWYRQILGQKVEFLVSFYNNEISEKSEIFDDQFSVERPDGSNFTLKIRSTKLEDSAMYFCASTEGPHYGYTFGSGTRLTVV.